This TCR beta chain stems from a study of cytomegalovirus exposure and HLA in healthy donors. V lost 3 bases to trimming and J lost 5 bases, with 6 bases between them. Looked up from germline, CDR1 is LNHNV and CDR2 is YYDKDF (reference sequence). This CDR3 spans 12 amino acids. Vbeta (60) and Jbeta (13) primers were used in the PCR. Data came from immunoSEQ multiplex PCR; TCRdb stores just in-frame clones and leaves some out. The table has some 200,000 clones, around four fifths seen once. Input material: PBMCs. The J gene is TRBJ2-3, the V gene TRBV15; unclear D gene. The TCR was taken from a woman aged 50 to 60 in good health and CMV-seropositive. The CDR3 sequence: CATSSPKDTQYF. In DNA, the CDR3 is TGTGCCACCAGCAGCCCTAAAGATACGCAGTATTTT.